The rows below give T cell receptor beta chains drawn from one sample of a study of CD8 T cells in Susac syndrome. TCRdb called the immunoSEQ multiplex PCR reads again in MiXCR, with one record for every CDR3 protein. The sample yields roughly 400,000 distinct CDR3 sequences, around 83% seen once. The sample consisted of CD8+ T cells from PBMCs. These receptors were taken from a human donor with multiple sclerosis. The CDR3 runs from the conserved cysteine through the conserved F or W. A D gene is named only where the DNA matches it firmly. Clone size appears in some rows only: once, few, many, or a class for an expanded clone.

d_gene | j_gene | abundance | v_gene | CDR3aa | CDR3nt
TRBD2 | TRBJ2-1 | NA | TRBV20-1 | CSAVGLAGAYNEQFF | TGCAGTGCCGTAGGATTAGCGGGAGCCTACAATGAGCAGTTCTTC
TRBD2 | TRBJ2-4 | NA | TRBV12-3/TRBV12-4 | CASSTSGGAYIQYF | TGTGCCAGCAGTACTAGCGGGGGGGCTTACATTCAGTACTTC
NA | TRBJ1-1 | few | TRBV6-6 | CASSFSYEAFF | TGTGCCAGCAGTTTCTCTTATGAAGCTTTCTTT
NA | TRBJ1-2 | NA | TRBV5-1 | CASSFYPDGDYGYTF | TGCGCCAGCAGCTTCTACCCGGACGGAGACTATGGCTACACCTTC
NA | TRBJ1-1 | few | TRBV6-1 | CASSDKTHPTEAFF | TGTGCCAGCAGTGATAAGACACACCCTACTGAAGCTTTCTTT
NA | TRBJ2-6 | NA | TRBV20-1 | CSARDPQGRPGANVLTF | TGCAGTGCTAGAGATCCCCAGGGCCGACCTGGGGCCAACGTCCTGACTTTC
TRBD1 | TRBJ1-2 | NA | TRBV6-1 | CASSEDRANYGYTF | TGTGCCAGCAGCGAGGACAGGGCTAACTATGGCTACACCTTC
NA | TRBJ2-7 | few | TRBV29-1 | CSAGTENTYEQYF | TGCAGCGCAGGGACCGAAAATACCTACGAGCAGTACTTC
NA | TRBJ2-1 | NA | TRBV6-2/TRBV6-3 | CASSYSSDPYNEQFF | TGTGCCAGCAGTTACTCCTCTGATCCATACAATGAGCAGTTCTTC
NA | TRBJ2-5 | NA | TRBV7-7 | CASSLGGTRETQYF | TGTGCCAGCAGCTTGGGCGGGACGCGAGAGACCCAGTACTTC
NA | TRBJ2-7 | NA | TRBV15 | CATSITSSLDEQYF | TGTGCCACCAGCATAACAAGCAGCCTTGACGAGCAGTACTTC
TRBD2 | TRBJ2-4 | NA | TRBV6-5 | CASRRPGRENIQYF | TGTGCCAGCAGGCGGCCGGGGAGGGAAAACATTCAGTACTTC
TRBD1 | TRBJ2-2 | few | TRBV6-2/TRBV6-3 | CASSYSIPGQGGTGELFF | TGTGCCAGCAGTTACTCGATACCGGGACAGGGGGGCACCGGGGAGCTGTTTTTT
NA | TRBJ1-4 | NA | TRBV27 | CASSLAGQKLFF | TGTGCCAGCAGTTTAGCAGGGCAAAAACTGTTTTTT
TRBD2 | TRBJ2-5 | NA | TRBV7-9 | CASSLDSGGIQETQYF | TGTGCCAGCAGCTTAGATAGCGGGGGTATCCAAGAGACCCAGTACTTC
NA | TRBJ2-7 | NA | TRBV28 | CASSSKYRDSRCEQYF | TGTGCCAGCAGTTCAAAATACCGGGACTCGCGGTGCGAGCAGTACTTC
TRBD2 | TRBJ2-1 | NA | TRBV7-2 | CASSRRGVLTSYNEQFF | TGTGCCAGCAGCCGTCGGGGGGTACTAACCTCCTACAATGAGCAGTTCTTC
NA | TRBJ1-5 | NA | TRBV12-3/TRBV12-4 | CASSPDSNQPQHF | TGTGCCAGCAGTCCCGACAGCAATCAGCCCCAGCATTTT
NA | TRBJ1-1 | NA | TRBV6-1 | CASSEIWENTEAFF | TGTGCCAGCAGTGAAATTTGGGAAAACACTGAAGCTTTCTTT
TRBD2 | TRBJ2-3 | NA | TRBV12-3/TRBV12-4 | CASSFSADILAQTDTQYF | TGTGCCAGCAGTTTCAGCGCGGACATACTAGCGCAAACAGATACGCAGTATTTT
NA | TRBJ2-7 | NA | TRBV19 | CASSVASDLWEQYF | TGTGCCAGTAGTGTGGCTAGCGACCTTTGGGAGCAGTACTTC
NA | TRBJ2-1 | NA | TRBV28 | CASSLTWTAYNEQFF | TGTGCCAGCAGTTTAACCTGGACAGCATACAATGAGCAGTTCTTC
NA | TRBJ2-7 | NA | TRBV11-2 | CASSLGPTDSKYF | TGTGCCAGCAGCTTAGGCCCGACGGATTCGAAGTACTTC
NA | TRBJ2-3 | NA | TRBV7-6 | CASSLMAGPADTQYF | TGTGCCAGCAGCTTAATGGCAGGGCCTGCAGATACGCAGTATTTT
TRBD1 | TRBJ2-1 | NA | TRBV5-6 | CASSPLGGHNEQFF | TGTGCCAGCAGTCCGTTAGGGGGCCACAATGAGCAGTTCTTC
TRBD1 | TRBJ1-1 | NA | TRBV11-2 | CASSPWAGGDTEAFF | TGTGCCAGCAGCCCATGGGCAGGGGGTGACACTGAAGCTTTCTTT
TRBD1 | TRBJ1-2 | NA | TRBV7-9 | CASSDGQELLYGYTF | TGTGCCAGCAGCGACGGACAGGAACTACTATATGGCTACACCTTC
NA | TRBJ2-7 | NA | TRBV20-1 | CSARGRQEYEQYF | TGCAGTGCTAGAGGTCGTCAAGAGTACGAGCAGTACTTC
NA | TRBJ1-4 | NA | TRBV15 | CATSRDPRDRPGNEKLFF | TGTGCCACTAGCAGAGACCCCAGGGATCGGCCGGGTAATGAAAAACTGTTTTTT
NA | TRBJ2-1 | NA | TRBV25-1 | CASSQVGGAPGNEQFF | TGTGCCAGCAGTCAAGTAGGGGGGGCTCCAGGGAATGAGCAGTTCTTC
NA | TRBJ1-2 | once | TRBV12-3/TRBV12-4 | CASSNREEGYTF | TGTGCCAGCAGTAACAGGGAGGAGGGCTACACCTTC
TRBD1 | TRBJ2-2 | NA | TRBV27 | CAIRQGLAGELFF | TGTGCCATTCGACAGGGTTTGGCCGGGGAGCTGTTTTTT
NA | TRBJ2-7 | once | TRBV7-8 | CASSFPSGLEQYF | TGTGCCAGCAGCTTCCCATCGGGCCTCGAGCAGTACTTC
NA | TRBJ1-6 | NA | TRBV7-9 | CASRAPGQYNSPLHF | TGTGCCAGCAGGGCACCGGGACAATATAATTCACCCCTCCACTTT
NA | TRBJ2-3 | once | TRBV27 | CASTLPGTDTQYF | TGTGCCAGCACCCTGCCTGGCACAGATACGCAGTATTTT
TRBD2 | TRBJ2-5 | NA | TRBV29-1 | CSVEGGAGLVGEGETQYF | TGCAGCGTTGAAGGAGGAGCGGGATTGGTTGGAGAAGGGGAGACCCAGTACTTC
TRBD1 | TRBJ2-2 | NA | TRBV12-3/TRBV12-4 | CASTLTGAAVGGELFF | TGTGCCAGCACCCTCACAGGGGCCGCCGTTGGCGGGGAGCTGTTTTTT
TRBD1 | TRBJ1-2 | NA | TRBV27 | CASSLGGDRTGEGYTF | TGTGCCAGCAGTTTAGGGGGAGACCGGACAGGGGAGGGCTACACCTTC
NA | TRBJ2-7 | few | TRBV5-1 | CASSLVRGAGEQYF | TGCGCCAGCAGCTTGGTTCGGGGGGCTGGCGAGCAGTACTTC
NA | TRBJ2-2 | NA | TRBV5-1 | CASSLAGVLNTGELFF | TGCGCCAGCAGCTTGGCAGGGGTGCTGAACACCGGGGAGCTGTTTTTT
TRBD2 | TRBJ2-3 | few | TRBV6-5 | CASSYSLAEFTDTQYF | TGTGCCAGCAGTTACTCTCTAGCGGAATTCACAGATACGCAGTATTTT
NA | TRBJ2-2 | NA | TRBV6-2/TRBV6-3 | CASGGRGLRTGELFF | TGTGCCAGCGGGGGAAGGGGGTTGAGGACCGGGGAGCTGTTTTTT
NA | TRBJ2-2 | once | TRBV6-4 | CASSEAYTGELFF | TGTGCCAGCAGTGAGGCGTACACCGGGGAGCTGTTTTTT
NA | TRBJ2-1 | NA | TRBV3-1 | CASSPPRAGDNEQFF | TGTGCCAGCAGCCCCCCCCGGGCAGGGGACAATGAGCAGTTCTTC
NA | TRBJ1-1 | NA | TRBV10-3 | CAISPGNEAFF | TGTGCCATCAGTCCCGGTAACGAGGCTTTCTTT
TRBD1 | TRBJ2-5 | NA | TRBV10-3 | CAISTKTGEETQYF | TGTGCCATCAGTACCAAGACAGGGGAAGAGACCCAGTACTTC
TRBD1 | TRBJ2-1 | few | TRBV27 | CASSPAGGVYNEQFF | TGTGCCAGCAGCCCCGCAGGGGGTGTCTACAATGAGCAGTTCTTC
NA | TRBJ2-5 | once | TRBV16 | CASSQGEDETQYF | TGTGCCAGCAGCCAAGGGGAGGACGAGACCCAGTACTTC
NA | TRBJ2-3 | NA | TRBV13 | CASSALGGPGSDTQYF | TGTGCCAGCAGCGCCCTCGGGGGCCCGGGGTCAGATACGCAGTATTTT
NA | TRBJ2-7 | once | TRBV5-5 | CASSWLGTRMGSYEQYF | TGTGCCAGCAGCTGGCTAGGGACCCGCATGGGCTCCTACGAGCAGTACTTC
TRBD2 | TRBJ2-3 | NA | TRBV5-1 | CASSLVVAGGPTDTQYF | TGCGCCAGCAGCTTGGTGGTAGCGGGGGGGCCAACAGATACGCAGTATTTT
NA | TRBJ2-7 | NA | TRBV29-1 | CSVRTAFSYEQYF | TGCAGCGTGCGGACAGCTTTCTCCTACGAGCAGTACTTC
NA | TRBJ2-3 | NA | TRBV27 | CASSLTYGTDTQYF | TGTGCCAGCAGTCTTACGTACGGGACAGATACGCAGTATTTT
TRBD1 | TRBJ2-7 | NA | TRBV5-1 | CASSHSGTGWNEQYF | TGCGCCAGCAGCCATTCCGGGACAGGGTGGAACGAGCAGTACTTC
NA | TRBJ2-5 | NA | TRBV20-1 | CSAREGSGQETQYF | TGCAGTGCTAGAGAGGGATCGGGGCAAGAGACCCAGTACTTC
NA | TRBJ2-5 | NA | TRBV3-1 | CASSPDLQETQYF | TGTGCCAGCAGCCCTGACTTGCAAGAGACCCAGTACTTC
NA | TRBJ2-2 | once | TRBV4-2 | CASSQGRVAGELFF | TGTGCCAGCAGCCAAGGCAGGGTTGCCGGGGAGCTGTTTTTT
NA | TRBJ2-3 | NA | TRBV20-1 | CSARDRDDLFLDTQYF | TGCAGTGCTAGAGATCGGGACGACCTTTTTTTAGATACGCAGTATTTT
NA | TRBJ2-7 | NA | TRBV30 | CAWSTGWENPEQYF | TGTGCCTGGAGTACAGGGTGGGAGAATCCCGAGCAGTACTTC
TRBD2 | TRBJ2-1 | few | TRBV5-5 | CASSSYGLAGGNEQFF | TGTGCCAGCAGCTCGTATGGACTAGCGGGGGGCAATGAGCAGTTCTTC